This T cell receptor (beta chain) was sequenced during a study of human thymus T cells (dated by TCRdb to about 2020). For the wider study: The study used about 8 infant thymus samples plus four related peripheral blood samples to characterize TCR alpha and beta repertoires. The cohort included about six male and a couple of female infants, with donor ages spanning 7 to 244 days. Study-wide findings and limitations: Biased V and J gene segment usage appeared to be present in both thymic and peripheral blood repertoires. The related research reported highly overlapping thymic TCR repertoires among unrelated individuals. On average, thymus samples yielded about 810,000 unique TCRB clonotypes, whereas blood samples yielded about 80,000.

Thymus tissue was collected as surgical resects that were removed during corrective cardiac surgery. Donors were immunologically healthy infants undergoing open corrective cardiac surgery for congenital heart defects in Finland. Thymocytes were mechanically released from the tissue and were stored as pellets of roughly 9-31 million cells at -70 degrees C. A QIAsymphony instrument was used to extract genomic DNA from the frozen cell pellets. The germline V gene supplies CDR1 MDHEN and CDR2 SYDVKM. The junction shows trimming of 6 bases on V and 4 bases on J, plus 13 bases between the germline ends. Reading from cysteine to phenylalanine, the CDR3 counts 13 amino acids. Left in the record is the CDR3 DNA by itself, 39 bases read in frame from the first base. Regarding this clone: Its specific antigen is unknown. Base qualities are not recorded, but no much larger clone differs from it by a single base.

The immunoSEQ multiplex PCR assay was used to amplify the TCRB and TCRAD loci from a standardized quantity of quality-controlled genomic DNA. Amplicons spanned the V(D)J region at a length sufficient to cover the CDR3 and identify V and J genes. The commercial immunoSEQ service was used to sequence amplicons on an Illumina platform. The study's own analysis went as follows. Primer bias and sequencing errors were corrected as previously described, and TCRAD and TCRB were defined on the basis of the IMGT database. Analysis of the repertoires was done with immunoSEQ Analyzer 3.0 and VDJTools and included basic statistics, V/J segment usage, diversity estimates, rarefaction and pairwise overlap. To estimate diversity, the Chao1, ChaoE, Efron-Thisted, Shannon and inverse Simpson indices were applied, and diversity was also estimated on datasets down-sampled to the smallest sample. Repertoire overlap was determined by strict matching of CDR3 nucleotide sequence, V gene and J gene, and Jaccard-based multidimensional scaling clustering was applied. The table was pulled from immuneACCESS by TCRdb, which kept in-frame rearrangements only. Such tables lose some clones; where checked, under half of the loss comes from unresolved V genes, and the rest has no known cause. The DNA was the basis for D and trimming; V, J and clone size are from that table. The sample table lists about 78,000 clones, nearly 98% of them with a count of one. Roughly 0.03% of the sample goes to the ten largest clones.

The rearrangement combines TRBV28 with TRBJ2-7; the D gene is possibly TRBD2, with 5 bases matching. Input material: thymus tissue. The TCR comes from a boy in the first two years of life with a congenital heart defect but otherwise immunologically healthy. For the CDR3, the sequence is CASRPQDFYEQYF. In nucleotide form, the sequence is TGTGCCAGCAGACCCCAGGACTTTTACGAGCAGTACTTC.